This T cell receptor beta chain comes out of a study of control samples from healthy donors and cancer patients. Assay: immunoSEQ multiplex PCR; the TCRdb copy retains only in-frame clones and omits some. The data contain around 55,000 clones, about 96% of them singletons. The length of the CDR3 is 13 residues. CDR1 is GTSNPN and CDR2 is SVGIG in the germline V gene (reference sequence). What was sequenced was blood. This sequence originates from a woman in her late teens or twenties in good health. The V gene is TRBV30, the J gene TRBJ1-5; no reliable D call. CDR3 sequence (DNA): TGTGGGGCAGCTACCATAACAAATCAGCCCCAGCATTTT. This sequence encodes CGAATITNQPQHF. The full variable domain, completed using reference TRBV30 and TRBJ1-5, is SQTIHQWPATLVQPVGSPLSLECTVEGTSNPNLYWYRQAAGRGLQLLFYSVGIGQISSEVPQNLSASRPQDRQFILSSKKLLLSDSGFYLCGAATITNQPQHFGDGTRLSIL.